Listed here are 14 T cell receptor beta chains from one sample, sequenced in a study of vaccination effects on CD4 cells after COVID-19 (dated by TCRdb to 2021 to 2024). In the ViraFEST assay, PBMC were stimulated with viral peptide pools, and antigen-specific CD4+ T cell clonotypes were then identified by expansion using TCR sequencing. After less than 13 days of culture, CD4+ T cells were isolated with the EasySep CD4+ T cell isolation kit. Negative nucleocapsid antibody results before and after vaccination confirmed that the healthy vaccine recipients had no prior SARS-CoV-2 infection. These receptors lack a known antigen. Library creation used the immunoSEQ multiplex PCR assay. Here the immuneACCESS table is served through TCRdb, limited to in-frame sequences with V and J called. Missing clones are a known gap in these copies; in checked studies unresolved V genes cover under half, and the rest lacks a known reason. For this sample there are tens of thousands of clones; more than 75% appear just once. The ten biggest clones cover 5% to 6.5% of the sample.

This specimen was CD4+ T cells from PBMCs cultured with HCoV-OC43 spike peptides, taken before COVID-19 vaccination. What this sample's cell subset or site label stands for: HCoV-OC43 spike overlapping peptide pool stimulation. The receptors come from a human donor who received a COVID-19 vaccine.

The chain recombines TRBV7-3 with TRBJ1-6; no reliable D call. Trimming removed 0 bases from V and 7 bases from J, with 10 bases in between. This CDR3 is built from 15 residues. Germline V lookup: CDR1 SGHTA, CDR2 FQGTGA. In DNA, the CDR3 is TGTGCCAGCAGCTTAACCAGCCGACCAAATTCACCCCTCCACTTT. Protein: CASSLTSRPNSPLHF.

The CDR3 DNA sequence: TGTGCCAGCAGCTGGGGACGGGGAGGGAATGAGCAGTTCTTC. Translated, it gives CASSWGRGGNEQFF. The chain uses TRBV6-1 and TRBJ2-1; TRBD2 agrees at 7 bases. The CDR3 runs 14 residues. Losses at the gene ends were 6 bases for V and 7 bases for J; bases not matched to a gene: 9. Germline CDR1 is MNHNS and CDR2 is SASEGT.

This clone was detected once. This CDR3 reads CASSAGTGSPMLNIQYF. In nucleotides, the CDR3 is TGTGCCAGCAGTGCCGGGACAGGGTCTCCAATGTTGAACATTCAGTACTTC. The chain employs TRBV27 and TRBJ2-4, with TRBD1 matching over 9 bases. From germline, CDR1 is MNHEY and CDR2 SMNVEV (reference sequence). CDR3 length: 17 amino acids. V trimming: 5 bases; J trimming: 7 bases; junction bases outside the gene matches: 15.

V and J are TRBV18 and TRBJ2-3, with TRBD1 as a possible D gene (6 bases). Germline CDR1 and CDR2: KGHSH and LQKENI. The CDR3 has 16 amino acids. Trimming shortened V by 0 bases and J by 2 bases, and 12 bases separated the two germline ends. The DNA of the CDR3 is TGTGCCAGCTCACCACCGGGCAGGGGATACACAGATACGCAGTATTTT. It codes for CASSPPGRGYTDTQYF.

This clone was observed a single time. V is TRBV24-1 and J is TRBJ2-3; D uncertain. CDR1 and CDR2 (germline): KGHDR, SFDVKD. This CDR3 is built from 15 residues. The V and J ends lost 7 bases and 0 bases respectively, with 13 bases between them. The CDR3 sequence is CATSRSLDSTDTQYF. The CDR3 bases are TGTGCCACCAGCCGGAGTTTAGACAGCACAGATACGCAGTATTTT.

CDR3 sequence (DNA): TGTGCCATCAGGGACCCGGGGACGACAGGGAATGAGCAGTTCTTC. Residues: CAIRDPGTTGNEQFF. The chain carries TRBV10-3 and TRBJ2-1; 7 positions agree with TRBD1. Germline loops: CDR1 ENHRY, CDR2 SYGVKD. J was trimmed by 7 bases and V by 6 bases; bases with no gene match: 12. The CDR3 spans 15 residues.

V is TRBV2 and J is TRBJ2-3; 8 bases are shared with TRBD2. This CDR3 contains 13 residues. Germline V gives CDR1 SNHLY, CDR2 FYNNEI. Unmatched junction bases numbered 5, after V lost 6 bases and J lost 6 bases. The CDR3 DNA follows: TGTGCCAGCAGGTCGGGGGGGGCGGATACGCAGTATTTT. Translated: CASRSGGADTQYF.

This chain connects TRBV10-2 to TRBJ1-1; D gene ambiguous. Per germline, CDR1 WSHSY and CDR2 SAAADI. The CDR3 runs to 11 residues. Trimming took 3 bases from V and 7 from J, leaving 6 bases between them. The CDR3 bases are TGCGCCAGCAGTGATAAGGGTGAAGCTTTCTTT. Amino acids: CASSDKGEAFF.

Here the CDR3 reads CASSLQGGTDTQYF. CDR3 nucleotides: TGTGCCAGCAGCTTACAGGGCGGCACAGATACGCAGTATTTT. The chain employs TRBV7-2 and TRBJ2-3; weak D call: TRBD1 (5 bases). CDR3 length: 14 residues. Germline V lookup: CDR1 SGHTA, CDR2 FQGNSA. V lost 2 bases to trimming and J lost 1 base, with 7 bases between them. The variable domain in full, completed from reference TRBV7-2 and TRBJ2-3, reads GAGVSQSPSNKVTEKGKDVELRCDPISGHTALYWYRQSLGQGLEFLIYFQGNSAPDKSGLPSDRFSAERTGGSVSTLTIQRTQQEDSAVYLCASSLQGGTDTQYFGPGTRLTVL.

The rearrangement joins TRBV19 to TRBJ2-5, with unresolved D. Deletions cut 6 bases from V and 5 bases from J, with 13 bases between. CDR1 is LNHDA, CDR2 SQIVND, per germline (reference sequence). This CDR3 has 13 residues. CDR3 amino acids: CASSSYRGETQYF. CDR3 nucleotides: TGTGCCAGTAGCTCGTATCGTGGGGAGACCCAGTACTTC.

J is TRBJ1-1 and V is TRBV2; TRBD1 matches at 7 bases. The CDR3 spans 14 residues. Looked up from germline, CDR1 is SNHLY and CDR2 is FYNNEI. The V and J ends lost 5 bases and 6 bases, in that order; junction bases with no gene match: 9. CDR3 coding DNA: TGTGCCAGCAGTACTGAACAGGGGAGGGCTGAAGCTTTCTTT. Its protein is CASSTEQGRAEAFF.

This chain links TRBV6-5 with TRBJ2-6, with D possibly TRBD1 on 6 matching bases. The length of the CDR3 is 15 residues. Germline V gene lookup returns CDR1 MNHEY and CDR2 SVGAGI. V shed 6 bases and J shed 11 bases, with 20 bases lying between them. The CDR3 region is CASRPDHREYDVLTF. Here the CDR3 DNA reads TGTGCCAGCAGACCCGACCACAGGGAGTATGACGTCCTGACTTTC.

The V call is TRBV3-1 (or the pseudogene TRBV3-2), the J call TRBJ2-1; 7 nucleotides align to TRBD2. The germline V gene has CDR1 LGHDT and CDR2 YNNKEL (reference sequence). The J segment lost 7 bases and the V segment lost 4 bases, leaving 7 bases of the junction unmatched. This CDR3 has 14 residues. This CDR3 is CASSPGLVLNEQFF. The CDR3 coding sequence is TGTGCCAGCAGCCCCGGACTAGTTCTAAATGAGCAGTTCTTC.

The chain employs TRBV5-1 and TRBJ1-3; maybe TRBD1 (5 bases). From germline, CDR1 is SGHRS and CDR2 YFSETQ. Trimming removed 0 bases at V and 4 bases at J, with 14 bases between. The CDR3 is made up of 16 amino acids. CDR3 DNA sequence: TGCGCCAGCAGCTTGGGGGGACTTCAATACGGAAACACCATATATTTT. It translates to CASSLGGLQYGNTIYF.